The sequence of this T cell receptor (beta chain) was determined in a study of graft-versus-host responses after intestinal transplantation. The assay was immunoSEQ multiplex PCR, and TCRdb's table has in-frame clones only and misses some. The profile shows about 96,000 clones, more than 90% of them singletons. The germline CDR1 and CDR2 sequences are SQVTM and ANQGSEA. The CDR3 is 15 amino acids. V was shortened by 4 bases and J by 2 bases, with 17 bases between the two germline ends. Regarding this clone: What it binds is not known.

Broader study findings: GvH clones detected in recipient marrow included some appearing first in ileum or blood.

Sequenced material: unstimulated CD4+ T cells sorted from spleen or lymph node cells, taken before intestinal transplant. This chain connects TRBV29-1 to TRBJ1-1, with D possibly being TRBD1 (6 bases). The sequence was collected from a human donor who received an intestinal transplant. In DNA form, the CDR3 reads TGCAGCGTTGCTACACAGGGCAGGGGTAACACTGAAGCTTTCTTT. It translates to CSVATQGRGNTEAFF.